This record looks at one T cell receptor beta chain sequence and its context. These data are taken from a study of blood T cell repertoires in COVID-19. About the research overall: Collection of acute and convalescent COVID-19 samples took place in the United States, Italy and Spain. T cells, B-cell-depleted T cells, or PBMCs supplied cDNA or gDNA.

CDR1 LNHDA and CDR2 SQIVND come from the germline V gene (reference sequence). The CDR3 is made up of 15 amino acids. The V end lost 3 bases, the J end lost 2 bases, and 14 bases lay between the germline ends. In the authors' methods: Amplification of reference gene primers provided the estimated nucleated cell counts. Profiling relied on immunoSEQ multiplex PCR, and the TCRdb table lists in-frame clones only, not all of them. Clone size and the V and J calls come from that table; the DNA yielded D and trimming. The table has 110,000 or so clones, 75% to 90% seen once. Material: peripheral blood. The clonotype originates from a human donor in a cohort sampled during active COVID-19. V usage is TRBV19 and J usage is TRBJ2-7; TRBD2 is a possible D gene (7 bases). The CDR3 here is CASSISGTTTYEQYF. CDR3 DNA: TGTGCCAGTAGTATCAGCGGGACAACCACCTACGAGCAGTACTTC. Drawing the rest from reference TRBV19 and TRBJ2-7, the complete variable domain is DGGITQSPKYLFRKEGQNVTLSCEQNLNHDAMYWYRQDPGQGLRLIYYSQIVNDFQKGDIAEGYSVSREKKESFPLTVTSAQKNPTAFYLCASSISGTTTYEQYFGPGTRLTVT.